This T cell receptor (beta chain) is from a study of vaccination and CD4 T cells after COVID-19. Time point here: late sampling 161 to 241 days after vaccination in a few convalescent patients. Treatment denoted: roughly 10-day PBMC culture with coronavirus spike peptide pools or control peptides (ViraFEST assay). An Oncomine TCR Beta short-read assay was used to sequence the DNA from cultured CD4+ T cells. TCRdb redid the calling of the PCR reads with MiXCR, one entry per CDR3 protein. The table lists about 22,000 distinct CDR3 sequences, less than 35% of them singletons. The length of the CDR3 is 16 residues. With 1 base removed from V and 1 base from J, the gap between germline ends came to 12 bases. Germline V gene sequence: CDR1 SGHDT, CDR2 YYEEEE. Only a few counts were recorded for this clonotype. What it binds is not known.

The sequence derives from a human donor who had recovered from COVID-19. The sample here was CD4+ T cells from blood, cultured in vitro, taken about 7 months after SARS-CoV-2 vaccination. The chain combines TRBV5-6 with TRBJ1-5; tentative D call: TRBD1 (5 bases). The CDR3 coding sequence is TGTGCCAGCAGCTTGTTGAAGGGGATGAGCAATCAGCCCCAGCATTTT. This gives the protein CASSLLKGMSNQPQHF.